The 28 T cell receptor beta chains below come from one sample, sequenced in a study of memory CD4+ T cells and cytomegalovirus serostatus. The sort gate was single viable CD3+CD4+CD8-CD45RO+ cells for memory CD4+ T cells. Using immunoSEQ multiplex PCR, the repertoire was profiled, and TCRdb retains in-frame clones only, with some absent. The table lists 50,000 to 65,000 clones, 80% to 90% of them singletons, with 2% in the top ten. Input material: memory CD4+ T cells from blood. The receptors originated from an adult in good health and CMV-seropositive.

The chain carries TRBV7-6 and TRBJ2-3, with D possibly matching TRBD1 (5 bases). Germline V gene lookup returns CDR1 SGHVS and CDR2 FNYEAQ. There are 12 residues in the CDR3. The V end was cut by 6 bases, the J end by 7 bases, with 11 bases between. The DNA of the CDR3 is TGTGCCAGCAGTCCGACAGCAAATACGCAGTATTTT. It codes for CASSPTANTQYF.

The V and J genes are TRBV11-2 and TRBJ1-5; possibly TRBD1 for D (5 bases). V lost 0 bases, J lost 4 bases, and 13 bases lay in between. Germline values: CDR1 SGHAT, CDR2 FQNNGV. There are 16 residues in the CDR3. In nucleotides, the CDR3 is TGTGCCAGCAGCTTAGATGGGGGGATTGGGAATCAGCCCCAGCATTTT. Residues: CASSLDGGIGNQPQHF.

The chain has TRBV2 and TRBJ2-6, with TRBD1 as a possible D gene (6 bases). The CDR3 has 15 amino acids. The germline gives CDR1 SNHLY, CDR2 FYNNEI. V lost 5 bases and J 1 base, leaving 9 bases between the germline ends. Here the CDR3 reads CASSTDRSGANVLTF. In DNA, the CDR3 is TGTGCCAGCAGTACCGACAGGTCTGGGGCCAACGTCCTGACTTTC.

The rearrangement links TRBV19 to TRBJ1-5; no reliable D call. Germline CDR1 reads LNHDA; CDR2 reads SQIVND (reference sequence). The CDR3 length is 15 residues. Trimming took off 4 bases at V and 6 bases at J, with 16 bases between the two ends. The CDR3 spells CASSTGGSISQPQHF. As DNA, the CDR3 is TGTGCCAGTAGTACTGGTGGTTCGATCAGTCAGCCCCAGCATTTT. The full variable domain, in which reference TRBV19 and TRBJ1-5 provide the parts outside the CDR3, is DGGITQSPKYLFRKEGQNVTLSCEQNLNHDAMYWYRQDPGQGLRLIYYSQIVNDFQKGDIAEGYSVSREKKESFPLTVTSAQKNPTAFYLCASSTGGSISQPQHFGDGTRLSIL.

The V gene is TRBV18, the J gene TRBJ1-4; no clear D gene. CDR3 length: 12 amino acids. The V gene's germline CDR1 is KGHSH and CDR2 LQKENI. Trimming took 3 bases from V and 12 from J, leaving 11 bases between them. The DNA for the CDR3 is TGTGCCAGCTCACCTTCGGGGTTGGAACTGTTTTTT. Translating it yields CASSPSGLELFF.

J is TRBJ1-1 and V is TRBV11-2; no reliable D call. This CDR3 has 13 amino acids. Germline V CDR1 and CDR2: SGHAT, FQNNGV. V was shortened by 4 bases and J by 0 bases, with 6 bases between the two germline ends. CDR3 sequence (DNA): TGTGCCAGCAGCTACGGGATGAACACTGAAGCTTTCTTT. Protein sequence: CASSYGMNTEAFF.

The chain has TRBV25-1 and TRBJ2-5, with TRBD2 matching over 9 bases. CDR1 MGHDK and CDR2 SYGVNS come from the germline V gene. Trimming took 6 bases from V and 3 from J; bases not matched to a gene: 2. The CDR3 is 13 residues long. Written as DNA, the CDR3 is TGTGCCAGCAGAAGCGGGGGGAAAGAGACCCAGTACTTC. This sequence encodes CASRSGGKETQYF.

This sequence joins TRBV28 and TRBJ2-7, with D possibly matching TRBD1 (6 bases). This CDR3 is 13 amino acids long. CDR1 is MDHEN, CDR2 SYDVKM, per germline. The V end was cut by 6 bases, the J end by 3 bases, with 12 bases between. In nucleotides, the CDR3 is TGTGCCAGCAGCCGACAGGATAACTACGAGCAGTACTTC. This encodes CASSRQDNYEQYF.

This chain joins TRBV6-1 and TRBJ2-7, with 9 bases identical to TRBD2. V was clipped by 2 bases and J by 6 bases; unmatched bases: 8. The CDR3 loop spans 15 amino acids. Germline CDR1 MNHNS, CDR2 SASEGT. The CDR3 reads CASSEPGLAIVEQYF. The DNA for the CDR3 is TGTGCCAGCAGTGAACCGGGACTAGCAATTGTCGAGCAGTACTTC.

This chain links TRBV4-2 with TRBJ1-6; tentative D call: TRBD1 (5 bases). The V gene lost 0 bases and the J gene lost 9 bases, with 12 bases spanning the gap. The CDR3 is 15 residues long. Germline values: CDR1 LGHNA, CDR2 YNFKEQ. The CDR3 is CASSQDQGMGSPLHF. DNA of the CDR3: TGTGCCAGCAGCCAAGATCAGGGAATGGGTTCACCCCTCCACTTT.

As concerns this clone: The CDR3 does not end in the conserved phenylalanine or tryptophan, so this is likely a read error. The DNA is omitted, as the CDR3 cannot be located on it reliably, and the CDR3 follows TCRdb's listing. The chain joins TRBV11-2 to TRBJ2-7; TRBD1 reflects the table's D call only, with no check against the DNA. The germline V gene encodes CDR1 SGHAT and CDR2 FQNNGV. The CDR3 length equals 12 residues, ends included. The chain's CDR3 is CASSQFGQGLEL.

The chain has TRBV29-1 and TRBJ2-7; a weak D match, TRBD1 (6 bases). Per germline, CDR1 SQVTM and CDR2 ANQGSEA. This CDR3 spans 11 amino acids. The V gene lost 6 bases and the J gene lost 5 bases, with 11 bases spanning the gap. Written as DNA, the CDR3 is TGCAGCGTCGGACAGCTCGACGAGCAGTACTTC. Translated: CSVGQLDEQYF.

The genes are TRBV7-2 and TRBJ1-1; D remains ambiguous. Germline CDR1 is SGHTA and CDR2 is FQGNSA. Trimming cost V 1 base and J 9 bases, with 18 bases left between them. This CDR3 has 15 residues. The DNA for the CDR3 is TGTGCCAGCAGCTTAGGTCGGACCTCGGGAGGTAAAGCTTTCTTT. It codes for CASSLGRTSGGKAFF.

The genes are TRBV19 and TRBJ2-2; D is possibly TRBD2 (6 bases). The V end was cut by 9 bases, the J end by 9 bases, with 17 bases between. CDR3 size: 13 residues. Germline CDR1 LNHDA, CDR2 SQIVND (reference sequence). Here the CDR3 DNA reads TGTGCCAGCCGTTGGCAGGGAGGCCGGGAGCTGTTTTTT. Protein sequence: CASRWQGGRELFF.

This chain connects TRBV9 to TRBJ2-2, with 7 bases identical to TRBD2. The ends lost 0 bases at V and 1 base at J; junction bases unmatched: 3. Looked up from germline, CDR1 is SGDLS and CDR2 is YYNGEE. The CDR3 covers 16 residues. The CDR3 loop reads CASSVVPGGNTGELFF. In nucleotides, the CDR3 is TGTGCCAGCAGCGTAGTGCCGGGAGGGAACACCGGGGAGCTGTTTTTT. Combining the CDR3 with reference TRBV9 and TRBJ2-2 gives the whole variable domain DSGVTQTPKHLITATGQRVTLRCSPRSGDLSVYWYQQSLDQGLQFLIQYYNGEERAKGNILERFSAQQFPDLHSELNLSSLELGDSALYFCASSVVPGGNTGELFFGEGSRLTVL.

As DNA, the CDR3 is TGTGCCAGCAGCTTTTTAAACAATGGCTACACCTTC. Translating it yields CASSFLNNGYTF. V gene TRBV7-8 combines with J gene TRBJ1-2; D call uncertain. V lost 3 bases and J lost 6, with 8 bases in between. CDR1 and CDR2 (germline): SGHVS, FQNEAQ. CDR3 length: 12 amino acids.

The chain has TRBV7-9 and TRBJ1-1; possible D gene TRBD1, 5 bases. In germline, CDR1 is SEHNR, CDR2 FQNEAQ (reference sequence). CDR3 size: 16 residues. Trimming removed 2 bases at V and 1 base at J, with 14 bases between. CDR3 DNA: TGTGCCAGCAGCTTACGGAAGGGACCGACGAACACTGAAGCTTTCTTT. As protein: CASSLRKGPTNTEAFF.

The V call is TRBV11-2, the J call TRBJ2-2, with no clear D. The CDR3 runs to 13 residues. The V gene's germline CDR1 is SGHAT and CDR2 FQNNGV. The ends were cut back, 4 bases at V and 2 bases at J, with 5 bases in the middle. The CDR3 DNA is TGTGCCAGCAGCTCCACCAACACCGGGGAGCTGTTTTTT. Its protein product is CASSSTNTGELFF.

This rearrangement joins TRBV10-3 to TRBJ2-7; D not resolved. The CDR3 totals 14 residues. V gave up 4 bases and J gave up 0 bases, with 10 bases separating them. CDR1 is ENHRY, CDR2 SYGVKD, per germline. For the CDR3, the DNA is TGTGCCATCAGTGGTCTGTACAGCTCCTACGAGCAGTACTTC. Translation gives CAISGLYSSYEQYF.

This clone is a singleton in its sample. The chain links TRBV4-2 to TRBJ2-7; 8 positions match TRBD2. From germline, CDR1 is LGHNA and CDR2 YNFKEQ. This CDR3 spans 18 amino acids. The junction had 18 bases not matched to a gene; V was cut back by 1 base and J by 7 bases. The CDR3 protein is CASSQVVSLRGGRGEQYF. The CDR3 DNA reads as TGTGCCAGCAGCCAAGTTGTGAGCCTTCGCGGGGGGCGGGGAGAGCAGTACTTC.

The rearrangement uses TRBV11-3 and TRBJ2-1, with D possibly matching TRBD2 (6 bases). In germline, CDR1 is SGHNT, CDR2 YENEEA. The V end lost 4 bases, the J end lost 6 bases, and 10 bases lay between the germline ends. The CDR3 totals 13 residues. Here the CDR3 DNA reads TGTGCCAGCAGCTCGGAGGGACGCAATGAGCAGTTCTTC. This encodes CASSSEGRNEQFF.

This clone was picked up a small number of times. The chain links TRBV9 to TRBJ1-4; D is unresolved. Germline CDR1 is SGDLS and CDR2 is YYNGEE. Trimming stripped 0 bases from V and 7 bases from J, with 16 bases between. This CDR3 contains 16 residues. The CDR3 reads CASSVGREVRSEKLFF. CDR3 DNA sequence: TGTGCCAGCAGCGTAGGGAGGGAGGTGAGGAGTGAAAAACTGTTTTTT. Drawing the rest from reference TRBV9 and TRBJ1-4, the complete variable domain is DSGVTQTPKHLITATGQRVTLRCSPRSGDLSVYWYQQSLDQGLQFLIQYYNGEERAKGNILERFSAQQFPDLHSELNLSSLELGDSALYFCASSVGREVRSEKLFFGSGTQLSVL.

The chain links TRBV9 to TRBJ1-1; 8 bases fit TRBD1. Trimming removed 4 bases from V and 3 bases from J; junction bases left unmatched: 14. Germline lookup yields CDR1 SGDLS and CDR2 YYNGEE. The CDR3 runs 17 residues. DNA for the CDR3: TGTGCCAGCAGCCGGGGGGCAGGGGGCCTCCCTTACACTGAAGCTTTCTTT. Translation: CASSRGAGGLPYTEAFF.

The V call is TRBV27, the J call TRBJ1-2, with 8 nucleotides matching TRBD1. Germline V gives CDR1 MNHEY, CDR2 SMNVEV (reference sequence). With V trimmed by 5 bases and J by 1 base, 12 bases remained unmatched. The CDR3 spans 17 residues. CDR3 nucleotide sequence: TGTGCCAGCAGTCAAAATTCCGGACAGGGAGGTAACTATGGCTACACCTTC. Translation: CASSQNSGQGGNYGYTF.

The rearrangement uses TRBV6-6 and TRBJ1-2; the D gene is possibly TRBD1 (5 bases). Germline-derived CDR1 and CDR2 are MNHNY and SVGAGI (reference sequence). The V gene lost 7 bases and the J gene lost 6 bases, with 21 bases spanning the gap. The CDR3 contains 15 residues. CDR3 sequence (DNA): TGTGCCAGCACCTACCGTGCGGGGGATTACGATGGCTACACCTTC. Translating gives CASTYRAGDYDGYTF.

The chain recombines TRBV7-8 with TRBJ1-2; D possibly corresponds to TRBD1 (5 bases). V lost 1 base to trimming and J lost 8 bases, with 11 bases between them. Germline V gene sequence: CDR1 SGHVS, CDR2 FQNEAQ. This CDR3 comprises 13 residues. CDR3 DNA sequence: TGTGCCAGCAGCTTAGGGCAGGGCGCGGGCTACACCTTC. This codes for CASSLGQGAGYTF.

CDR3 bases: TGTGCCAGTAGTACCGACCGGGGGACCCAGTACTTC. Translation: CASSTDRGTQYF. The V call is TRBV19, the J call TRBJ2-5, with a weak D call TRBD2 (5 bases). Looked up from germline, CDR1 is LNHDA and CDR2 is SQIVND (reference sequence). This CDR3 comprises 12 residues. V was cut by 4 bases and J by 7 bases, with 10 bases left in between.

This clone showed up just once. The J gene is TRBJ2-7, the V gene TRBV5-1, with 8 bases aligning to TRBD2. Germline V gives CDR1 SGHRS, CDR2 YFSETQ. The V segment lost 2 bases and the J segment 1 base; nucleotides outside the gene matches: 14. CDR3 size: 18 residues. For the CDR3, the DNA is TGCGCCAGCAGCTTTGCCCTCCGTGTGACTAGCGCTTCCTACGAGCAGTACTTC. This encodes CASSFALRVTSASYEQYF.